The 26 T cell receptor beta chains presented below share a single source sample, sequenced in a study of T cells in Graves' hyperthyroidism and ophthalmopathy (dated by TCRdb to about 2019). The receptor library was made with multiplex PCR. Sequencing was carried out with an Illumina HiSeq 2000. Amplification of TCR beta CDR3 regions was carried out from RNA transcripts. The first round of RT-PCR for the TCR CDR3 was performed with the HTBI primer set and the Qiagen OneStep RT-PCR kit. The raw public data were reprocessed by TCRdb itself: fastp quality trimming at Q25, MiXCR clonotype calling, in-frame beta chains only. Each entry is one CDR3 protein sequence, shown with its most common DNA and genes. The sample profile shows under 650,000 distinct CDR3 sequences; 15% to 20% of them were found once. The ten largest clones take up 3.8% of the sample. What was sequenced was blood. These TCRs come from a woman under 40 with Graves' hyperthyroidism.

V is TRBV27 and J is TRBJ2-2, with TRBD1 identical over 7 bases. Germline CDR1 reads MNHEY; CDR2 reads SMNVEV (reference sequence). Germline trimming cut 6 bases from V and 3 bases from J; bases unmatched to any gene: 4. CDR3 length: 14 residues. The CDR3 loop reads CASRRQGYTGELFF. The CDR3 nucleotides read TGTGCCAGCAGGAGACAGGGCTACACCGGGGAGCTGTTTTTT.

In its sample, this clonotype was seen a few times. The chain is built from TRBV12-3 or TRBV12-4 and TRBJ2-5; no clear D gene. Trimming pared 3 bases from V and 2 bases from J, leaving 13 bases between. The CDR3 is made up of 15 amino acids. For the CDR3, the DNA is TGTGCCAGCAGTTTCATAGGGAAAGTGCAAGAGACCCAGTACTTC. This codes for CASSFIGKVQETQYF.

This clonotype was seen ten or more times. This chain joins TRBV28 and TRBJ2-5, with D perhaps being TRBD1 or TRBD2 (6 bases each). Trimming took off 6 bases at V and 7 bases at J, with 18 bases between the two ends. The CDR3 is 14 amino acids. The germline V gene has CDR1 MDHEN and CDR2 SYDVKM. This chain's CDR3 is CASSPGDTAGTQYF. The CDR3 DNA sequence: TGTGCCAGCAGCCCCGGGGACACAGCGGGGACCCAGTACTTC.

The chain combines TRBV19 with TRBJ2-3; 7 bases align to TRBD2. Germline V lookup: CDR1 LNHDA, CDR2 SQIVND (reference sequence). The CDR3 runs 17 residues. Trimming took 0 bases from V and 2 from J; bases not matched to a gene: 8. The CDR3 region is CASSIDPTGGTTDTQYF. CDR3 DNA: TGTGCCAGTAGTATAGACCCTACGGGAGGAACCACAGATACGCAGTATTTT.

V usage is TRBV9 and J usage is TRBJ2-1; 7 positions agree with TRBD1. V trimming: 3 bases; J trimming: 3 bases; junction bases outside the gene matches: 6. Germline loops: CDR1 SGDLS, CDR2 YYNGEE. There are 15 residues in the CDR3. This CDR3 reads CASSAAGGFYNEQFF. CDR3 sequence (DNA): TGTGCCAGCAGCGCCGCAGGGGGATTCTACAATGAGCAGTTCTTC.

This clonotype was counted at least ten times. V usage is TRBV2 and J usage is TRBJ2-2; TRBD2 aligns across 12 bases. V shed 8 bases, J shed 3 bases, and the junction held 4 bases outside the gene matches. CDR3 length: 15 amino acids. Germline CDR1 is SNHLY and CDR2 is FYNNEI. Written as DNA, the CDR3 is TGTGCCAGCGGTCGACTAGCGGGAGACACCGGGGAGCTGTTTTTT. Its translation is CASGRLAGDTGELFF. Full variable domain (missing parts from reference TRBV2 and TRBJ2-2): EPEVTQTPSHQVTQMGQEVILRCVPISNHLYFYWYRQILGQKVEFLVSFYNNEISEKSEIFDDQFSVERPDGSNFTLKIRSTKLEDSAMYFCASGRLAGDTGELFFGEGSRLTVL.

V is TRBV7-8 and J is TRBJ2-2; TRBD2 agrees at 10 bases. V lost 5 bases to trimming and J lost 4 bases; unmatched junction nucleotides: 19. Germline V CDR1 and CDR2: SGHVS, FQNEAQ. The CDR3 spans 20 residues. The CDR3 spells CASSNLDRTSGRGRTGELFF. For the CDR3, the DNA is TGTGCCAGCAGCAACTTAGACCGGACAAGCGGGAGGGGTCGCACCGGGGAGCTGTTTTTT. Complete variable domain (other parts from reference TRBV7-8 and TRBJ2-2): GAGVSQSPRYKVAKRGQDVALRCDPISGHVSLFWYQQALGQGPEFLTYFQNEAQLDKSGLPSDRFFAERPEGSVSTLKIQRTQQEDSAVYLCASSNLDRTSGRGRTGELFFGEGSRLTVL.

In this sample, this clonotype turned up many times. The chain uses TRBV28 and TRBJ2-7; D might be TRBD1 (6 bases). CDR3 length: 14 amino acids. The germline V gene has CDR1 MDHEN and CDR2 SYDVKM. The V end was cut by 6 bases, the J end by 5 bases, with 17 bases between. CDR3 protein: CASRVLEGGNEQYF. CDR3 nucleotides: TGTGCCAGCAGGGTCCTGGAAGGGGGAAACGAGCAGTACTTC.

This clonotype was counted ten times or more. The CDR3: CASQSRDRDYNEQFF. CDR3 nucleotides: TGTGCCAGTCAGAGCCGGGACAGGGACTACAATGAGCAGTTCTTC. This chain links TRBV2 with TRBJ2-1, with 9 nucleotides matching TRBD1. From germline, CDR1 is SNHLY and CDR2 FYNNEI. CDR3 length: 15 residues. V dropped 9 bases and J dropped 3; count of bases not matched to a gene: 9.

This clonotype occurred a few times. The chain is built from TRBV11-3 and TRBJ2-2, with D perhaps TRBD1 (5 bases). The CDR3 spans 15 residues. The V end lost 4 bases, the J end lost 0 bases, and 9 bases lay between the germline ends. Germline V gene lookup returns CDR1 SGHNT and CDR2 YENEEA. CDR3 protein: CASSSTVANTGELFF. As DNA, the CDR3 is TGTGCCAGCAGCTCGACAGTAGCGAACACCGGGGAGCTGTTTTTT. The variable domain in full, with the rest retrieved from reference TRBV11-3 and TRBJ2-2, is EAGVVQSPRYKIIEKKQPVAFWCNPISGHNTLYWYLQNLGQGPELLIRYENEEAVDDSQLPKDRFSAERLKGVDSTLKIQPAELGDSAVYLCASSSTVANTGELFFGEGSRLTVL.

The V gene is TRBV10-3, the J gene TRBJ1-5, with no clear D. There are 15 residues in the CDR3. Germline V gene data show CDR1 as ENHRY and CDR2 as SYGVKD. Trimming left V 10 bases short and J 0 bases short, with 16 bases between. CDR3 in DNA: TGTGCCACCTCGACCGGCAGCTTTAGCAATCAGCCCCAGCATTTT. Translated, it gives CATSTGSFSNQPQHF.

The V call is TRBV2, the J call TRBJ2-5, with 9 bases identical to TRBD2. Germline values: CDR1 SNHLY, CDR2 FYNNEI. The CDR3 contains 12 residues. V dropped 11 bases and J dropped 4; count of bases not matched to a gene: 5. CDR3 in DNA: TGTGCCGGGGGACTAGCAGGAGAGACCCAGTACTTC. Its translation is CAGGLAGETQYF.

Comment on this clonotype: A much larger clone differs by one base, so this may be a read error. The chain joins TRBV12-3 or TRBV12-4 to TRBJ2-1; D call uncertain. Trimming removed 11 bases at V and 6 bases at J, with 14 bases between. The CDR3 sequence is 12 residues long. The CDR3 DNA is TGTGCCGGCACGGCAGCCAGCAATGAGCAGTTCTTC. Its protein is CAGTAASNEQFF.

The chain uses TRBV7-8 and TRBJ2-5; possibly TRBD2 for D (6 bases). Trimming removed 0 bases from V and 2 bases from J, with 10 bases in between. In germline, CDR1 is SGHVS, CDR2 FQNEAQ. The CDR3 sequence is 15 residues long. CDR3 coding DNA: TGTGCCAGCAGCTTAGCTAGCGGTTCTCAAGAGACCCAGTACTTC. Its translation: CASSLASGSQETQYF.

This clonotype came up many times. This chain connects TRBV7-2 to TRBJ2-7; TRBD1 matches at 7 bases. The V gene end was trimmed by 5 bases and the J gene end by 4 bases; junction bases not matched to a gene: 5. CDR3 length: 13 residues. Germline lookup yields CDR1 SGHTA and CDR2 FQGNSA. This CDR3 is CASSRDRFYEQYF. CDR3 nucleotide sequence: TGTGCCAGCAGCCGGGACAGATTTTACGAGCAGTACTTC.

Turning to this clonotype: Possible read error: a much larger clone is one base away. This chain uses TRBV3-1 with TRBJ2-7; no firm D call. The CDR3 consists of 13 residues. Germline V gene data show CDR1 as LGHDT and CDR2 as YNNKEL (reference sequence). The CDR3, as DNA: TGTCCCAGCAGCCAAGAAATGGACTACGAGCAGTACTTC. Residues: CPSSQEMDYEQYF.

Here the CDR3 reads CASSPKSDSNQPQHF. The CDR3 nucleotides are TGCGCCAGCAGCCCAAAATCTGACAGCAATCAGCCCCAGCATTTT. The chain couples TRBV4-1 to TRBJ1-5, with D hard to call. Germline lookup yields CDR1 MGHRA and CDR2 YSYEKL. The CDR3 runs to 15 residues. The germline V and J ends were trimmed by 4 bases and 1 base, with 11 bases remaining between them.

This clonotype showed up many times. This chain uses TRBV7-2 with TRBJ1-1; no reliable D call. Trimming took 2 bases from V and 0 from J, leaving 10 bases between them. This CDR3 comprises 15 residues. The germline gives CDR1 SGHTA, CDR2 FQGNSA. CDR3 in DNA: TGTGCCAGCAGCTTACAGTCCGGGTTGAACACTGAAGCTTTCTTT. This gives the protein CASSLQSGLNTEAFF. Full variable domain (outside the CDR3, taken from reference TRBV7-2 and TRBJ1-1): GAGVSQSPSNKVTEKGKDVELRCDPISGHTALYWYRQSLGQGLEFLIYFQGNSAPDKSGLPSDRFSAERTGGSVSTLTIQRTQQEDSAVYLCASSLQSGLNTEAFFGQGTRLTVV.

The table lists this clonotype with many counts. The chain is built from TRBV28 and TRBJ1-1; a possible D gene is TRBD1 (5 bases). The V and J ends lost 5 bases and 0 bases respectively, with 10 bases between them. There are 14 residues in the CDR3. Per the germline V gene, CDR1 is MDHEN and CDR2 is SYDVKM. The chain's CDR3 is CASSTWDLNTEAFF. The CDR3 nucleotides read TGTGCCAGCAGTACCTGGGACCTGAACACTGAAGCTTTCTTT.

This clonotype was counted only a few times. The J gene is TRBJ2-1, the V gene TRBV20-1, with D possibly being TRBD1 (6 bases). The ends were cut back, 8 bases at V and 7 bases at J, with 12 bases in the middle. Germline assignment: CDR1 DFQATT and CDR2 SNEGSKA (reference sequence). The CDR3 contains 11 residues. In DNA, the CDR3 is TGCAGTCCGACACAGGGAAATGAGCAGTTCTTC. Its protein product is CSPTQGNEQFF.

This clonotype was seen repeatedly, ten times or more. The chain links TRBV7-9 to TRBJ2-5; 12 positions agree with TRBD2. V shed 5 bases, J shed 5 bases, and the junction held 6 bases outside the gene matches. In germline, CDR1 is SEHNR, CDR2 FQNEAQ (reference sequence). This CDR3 spans 15 amino acids. The CDR3 reads CASSLLAGGPETQYF. The CDR3 DNA follows: TGTGCCAGCAGCCTGCTAGCGGGAGGGCCGGAGACCCAGTACTTC.

This clonotype has a handful of counts. The chain joins TRBV4-2 to TRBJ2-3, with TRBD2 matching 8 bases. The CDR3 has 15 amino acids. Germline CDR1 is LGHNA and CDR2 is YNFKEQ. The V and J ends lost 4 bases and 4 bases, in that order; junction bases with no gene match: 7. In DNA form, the CDR3 reads TGTGCCAGCAGCCCATTAGCGGGAAGCGCAGATACGCAGTATTTT. This sequence encodes CASSPLAGSADTQYF.

The gene calls are TRBV6-1 and TRBJ2-2; D is unclear. Trimming removed 3 bases at V and 5 bases at J, with 10 bases between. The CDR3 extends over 14 amino acids. Germline CDR1 is MNHNS and CDR2 is SASEGT. The CDR3 DNA reads as TGTGCCAGCAGTGACCTTAGTTATACCGGGGAGCTGTTTTTT. As protein: CASSDLSYTGELFF.

The rearrangement uses TRBV20-1 and TRBJ2-1; the match to TRBD2 covers 11 bases. The CDR3 covers 13 residues. The germline gives CDR1 DFQATT, CDR2 SNEGSKA (reference sequence). V lost 5 bases and J lost 6; bases outside the gene matches: 3. The CDR3 sequence: CSALSGRGNEQFF. In DNA, the CDR3 is TGCAGTGCTCTTAGCGGGAGGGGCAATGAGCAGTTCTTC.

Many counts were recorded for this clonotype. The chain employs TRBV20-1 and TRBJ2-7; 8 positions agree with TRBD1. Germline V gives CDR1 DFQATT, CDR2 SNEGSKA (reference sequence). This CDR3 is 15 amino acids long. J was trimmed by 6 bases and V by 0 bases; bases with no gene match: 10. CDR3 residues: CSARDRLTGDAEQYF. The CDR3 nucleotides read TGCAGTGCTAGAGATCGGTTGACAGGGGATGCCGAGCAGTACTTC.

This clonotype was detected only a few times. The chain links TRBV10-1 to TRBJ1-1; D is ambiguous. The V gene lost 3 bases and the J gene lost 1 base, with 6 bases spanning the gap. Per germline, CDR1 WNHNN and CDR2 SYGVQD (reference sequence). The CDR3 covers 13 residues. The CDR3 coding sequence is TGCGCCAGCAGTGAAGTATCGAACACTGAAGCTTTCTTT. It encodes CASSEVSNTEAFF.